This entry lists 21 T cell receptor beta chains sequenced from one sample in a study of glioma-infiltrating T cells. Using RNA template, CDR3s of TCR alpha and beta were amplified with iRepertoire arm-PCR. In TCRdb, the multiplex PCR reads were re-called with MiXCR into one record per CDR3 protein. The sample gives more than 300,000 distinct CDR3 sequences, around 45% of which show up once; around 12% is in the top ten. The sequenced sample consisted of glioma tissue, nonneoplastic brain tissue, or PBMCs (not recorded which). These receptors originate from a human donor with low-grade glioma or glioblastoma, undergoing nonglioma brain surgery, or in good health (not recorded which).

V gene TRBV4-3 combines with J gene TRBJ2-7; no reliable D call. In germline, CDR1 is LGHNA, CDR2 YSLEER. CDR3 length: 14 residues. The V end lost 1 base, the J end lost 5 bases, and 12 bases lay between the germline ends. CDR3 loop: CASSQVARVHEQYF. The CDR3 nucleotides are TGCGCCAGCAGCCAAGTAGCTCGTGTCCACGAGCAGTACTTC.

This clonotype was detected ten times or more. This chain joins TRBV6-2 or TRBV6-3 and TRBJ2-3; D call uncertain. The germline V and J ends were trimmed by 5 bases and 5 bases, with 8 bases remaining between them. Germline V gene data show CDR1 as MNHEY and CDR2 as SVGEGT. This CDR3 has 12 amino acids. CDR3 region: CASSPRRDTQYF. CDR3 sequence (DNA): TGTGCCAGCAGTCCCCGCCGAGATACGCAGTATTTT.

The V and J genes are TRBV29-1 and TRBJ2-1; the D is unclear. The J call may be in error: the DNA end matches TRBJ2-5 better. The CDR3 has 13 amino acids. In germline, CDR1 is SQVTM, CDR2 ANQGSEA. CDR3 residues: CSGFYHDQETQYF. The CDR3 bases are TGCAGCGGATTCTATCATGACCAAGAGACCCAGTACTTC.

The V gene is TRBV6-6, the J gene TRBJ2-7, with D unclear. Germline CDR1 reads MNHNY; CDR2 reads SVGAGI (reference sequence). The length of the CDR3 is 12 residues. V was clipped by 2 bases and J by 3 bases, with 5 bases between them. CDR3 residues: CASSYQLYEQYF. CDR3 DNA: TGTGCCAGCAGTTACCAGCTCTACGAGCAGTACTTC.

Many counts were recorded for this clonotype. The chain employs TRBV20-1 and TRBJ1-1; no reliable D call. In germline, CDR1 is DFQATT, CDR2 SNEGSKA (reference sequence). The CDR3 covers 14 residues. V lost 6 bases and J 6 bases, leaving 20 bases between the germline ends. The chain's CDR3 is CSAALDSGRAEAFF. CDR3 in DNA: TGCAGTGCGGCCTTAGATAGTGGGAGGGCTGAAGCTTTCTTT.

This chain uses TRBV4-1 with TRBJ1-2; D is unclear. V was trimmed by 5 bases and J by 0 bases, leaving 13 bases between them. Germline V gives CDR1 MGHRA, CDR2 YSYEKL. The length of the CDR3 is 15 residues. This CDR3 reads CASSVRAEANYGYTF. The CDR3, as DNA: TGCGCCAGCAGCGTTAGGGCCGAAGCTAACTATGGCTACACCTTC.

The V and J genes are TRBV6-2 or TRBV6-3 and TRBJ2-2, with 7 bases aligning to TRBD1. The trim removed 10 bases at V and 2 bases at J, leaving 7 bases unmatched. The V gene's germline CDR1 is MNHEY and CDR2 SVGEGT. This CDR3 is 14 amino acids long. The CDR3 loop reads CATRQGLNTGELFF. Written as DNA, the CDR3 is TGTGCCACCAGACAGGGCCTTAACACCGGGGAGCTGTTTTTT.

This clonotype was counted once. This could be a read error, since a much larger clone is one nucleotide away. The J gene is TRBJ2-4, the V gene TRBV28, with D unclear. Germline V gene lookup returns CDR1 MDHEN and CDR2 SYDVKM. V was clipped by 4 bases and J by 8 bases, with 12 bases between them. The CDR3 loop spans 13 amino acids. The CDR3 loop is CASSSAPLHIQYF. CDR3 in DNA: TGTGCCAGCAGTTCGGCCCCCCTTCACATTCAGTACTTC.

The rearrangement links TRBV12-3 or TRBV12-4 to TRBJ1-1; D is unresolved. Trimming removed 9 bases at V and 1 base at J, with 12 bases between. The CDR3 is made up of 13 amino acids. The CDR3 spells CASLSTGNTEAFF. The CDR3 DNA sequence: TGTGCCAGTCTTTCCACTGGGAACACTGAAGCTTTCTTT.

The chain couples TRBV4-2 to TRBJ2-1, with 11 bases identical to TRBD2. In germline, CDR1 is LGHNA, CDR2 YNFKEQ. The V gene end was trimmed by 4 bases and the J gene end by 11 bases; junction bases not matched to a gene: 10. The CDR3 consists of 15 residues. The CDR3 sequence is CASSPGTSGGDKQFF. The CDR3 coding sequence is TGTGCCAGCAGCCCAGGGACTAGCGGAGGGGATAAGCAGTTCTTC.

The gene calls are TRBV27 and TRBJ2-1; D not resolved. This CDR3 comprises 15 residues. Between the trimmed V and J ends, which lost 2 bases and 9 bases, there was a span of 17 bases. Per the germline V gene, CDR1 is MNHEY and CDR2 is SMNVEV (reference sequence). CDR3 DNA: TGTGCCAGCAGTTTAAAACAGTGGTTGGATGGTGAGCAGTTCTTC. This codes for CASSLKQWLDGEQFF.

The table lists this clonotype with a few counts. The V and J genes are TRBV10-3 and TRBJ2-5; no clear D. Germline CDR1 and CDR2: ENHRY and SYGVKD. The CDR3 spans 14 residues. Trimming left V 0 bases short and J 4 bases short, with 9 bases between. CDR3 in amino acids: CAISESTARETQYF. CDR3 bases: TGTGCCATCAGTGAGTCGACCGCGCGAGAGACCCAGTACTTC.

The table lists this clonotype with many counts. The chain joins TRBV7-2 to TRBJ2-1; the match to TRBD2 covers 10 bases. This CDR3 spans 17 amino acids. Germline trimming cut 1 base from V and 8 bases from J; bases unmatched to any gene: 11. Looked up from germline, CDR1 is SGHTA and CDR2 is FQGNSA. The CDR3 nucleotides read TGTGCCAGCAGCTTAGGGCCGACGGGACTAGCGAGCGATGAGCAGTTCTTC. Protein product: CASSLGPTGLASDEQFF.

This clonotype was observed a few times. V and J are TRBV28 and TRBJ2-1, with D perhaps TRBD2 (6 bases). The germline V gene encodes CDR1 MDHEN and CDR2 SYDVKM. Trimming left V 5 bases short and J 4 bases short, with 15 bases between. CDR3 length: 15 amino acids. As DNA, the CDR3 is TGTGCCAGCAGTCCAATTCTAGCGCATTACAATGAGCAGTTCTTC. This translates into CASSPILAHYNEQFF.

This clonotype was observed a handful of times. The chain employs TRBV24-1 and TRBJ2-1; 8 bases fit TRBD1. Unmatched junction bases numbered 7, after V lost 4 bases and J lost 3 bases. Germline CDR1 KGHDR, CDR2 SFDVKD. CDR3 length: 16 residues. The CDR3 here is CATSDPGQADYNEQFF. CDR3 DNA: TGTGCCACCAGTGACCCGGGACAGGCTGACTACAATGAGCAGTTCTTC.

This clonotype showed up just a few times. The chain carries TRBV2 and TRBJ2-7; D is ambiguous. V gave up 2 bases and J gave up 6 bases, with 11 bases separating them. The CDR3 spans 13 residues. Per germline, CDR1 SNHLY and CDR2 FYNNEI. CDR3 nucleotide sequence: TGTGCCAGCAGTGAAATGGAACAGTCCGAGCAGTACTTC. It translates to CASSEMEQSEQYF. The full variable domain, in which reference TRBV2 and TRBJ2-7 provide the parts outside the CDR3, is EPEVTQTPSHQVTQMGQEVILRCVPISNHLYFYWYRQILGQKVEFLVSFYNNEISEKSEIFDDQFSVERPDGSNFTLKIRSTKLEDSAMYFCASSEMEQSEQYFGPGTRLTVT.

This clonotype has ten or more counts. This sequence joins TRBV20-1 and TRBJ1-2, with D possibly matching TRBD1 (5 bases). Germline V gives CDR1 DFQATT, CDR2 SNEGSKA (reference sequence). This CDR3 region has 13 residues. Trimming pared 7 bases from V and 7 bases from J, leaving 19 bases between. This CDR3 is CSDSRDSFGGYTF. The CDR3 coding sequence is TGCAGTGACTCCAGGGATAGTTTTGGTGGCTACACCTTC.

About this clonotype itself: A much larger clone differs by one base, so this may be a read error. The missing conserved phenylalanine or tryptophan at the end of this CDR3 makes a read error likely. The chain combines TRBV20-1 with TRBJ2-5, with D hard to call. The CDR3 is 13 amino acids. Looked up from germline, CDR1 is DFQATT and CDR2 is SNEGSKA (reference sequence). The germline V and J ends were trimmed by 5 bases and 3 bases, with 13 bases remaining between them. The CDR3 loop reads CSARRGSEETQYL. CDR3 DNA sequence: TGCAGTGCTCGTCGTGGGTCAGAAGAGACCCAGTACCTC.

The V gene is TRBV5-1, the J gene TRBJ2-5; D uncertain. Germline lookup yields CDR1 SGHRS and CDR2 YFSETQ. Deletions cut 0 bases from V and 1 base from J, with 7 bases between. CDR3 length equals 14 residues. Written as DNA, the CDR3 is TGCGCCAGCAGCTTGGGTGCGAGCCAAGAGACCCAGTACTTC. Its translation is CASSLGASQETQYF. The variable domain in full, with the rest retrieved from reference TRBV5-1 and TRBJ2-5, is KAGVTQTPRYLIKTRGQQVTLSCSPISGHRSVSWYQQTPGQGLQFLFEYFSETQRNKGNFPGRFSGRQFSNSRSEMNVSTLELGDSALYLCASSLGASQETQYFGPGTRLLVL.

The rearrangement links TRBV28 to TRBJ1-2, with D tentatively TRBD1 (6 bases). Trimming pared 6 bases from V and 8 bases from J, leaving 19 bases between. CDR3 length equals 14 residues. Germline lookup yields CDR1 MDHEN and CDR2 SYDVKM. CDR3 sequence reads: CASSLLVGGQGYTF. CDR3 DNA sequence: TGTGCCAGCAGCCTCCTCGTCGGGGGGCAAGGCTACACCTTC.

This clonotype was observed a few times. The chain has TRBV5-4 and TRBJ2-3; the D gene could be TRBD1 or TRBD2 (5 bases each). Germline V gene lookup returns CDR1 SGHNT and CDR2 YYREEE (reference sequence). The CDR3 loop spans 12 amino acids. The ends were cut back, 4 bases at V and 6 bases at J, with 9 bases in the middle. The CDR3 DNA is TGTGCCAGCAGCAAGGGACGGGATACGCAGTATTTT. Protein: CASSKGRDTQYF.